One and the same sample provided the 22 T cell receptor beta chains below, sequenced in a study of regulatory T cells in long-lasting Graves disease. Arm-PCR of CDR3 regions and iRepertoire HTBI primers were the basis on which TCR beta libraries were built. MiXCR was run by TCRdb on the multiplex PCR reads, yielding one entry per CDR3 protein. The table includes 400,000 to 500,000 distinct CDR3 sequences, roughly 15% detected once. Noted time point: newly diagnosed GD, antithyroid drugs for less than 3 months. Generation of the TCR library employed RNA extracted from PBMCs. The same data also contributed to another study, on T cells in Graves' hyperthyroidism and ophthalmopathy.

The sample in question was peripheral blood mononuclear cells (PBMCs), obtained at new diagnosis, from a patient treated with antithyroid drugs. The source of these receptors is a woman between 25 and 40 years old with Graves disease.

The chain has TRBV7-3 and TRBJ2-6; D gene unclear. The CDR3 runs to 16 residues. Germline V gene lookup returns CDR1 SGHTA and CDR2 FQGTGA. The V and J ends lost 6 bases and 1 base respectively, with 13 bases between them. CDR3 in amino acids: CASSSGRASGANVLTF. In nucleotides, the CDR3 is TGTGCCAGCAGTTCAGGCCGGGCATCTGGGGCCAACGTCCTGACTTTC.

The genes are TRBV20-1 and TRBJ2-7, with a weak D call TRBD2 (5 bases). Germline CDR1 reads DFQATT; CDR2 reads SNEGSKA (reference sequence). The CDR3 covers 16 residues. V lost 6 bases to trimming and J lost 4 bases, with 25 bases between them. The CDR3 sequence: CSASSSQDFVPYEQYF. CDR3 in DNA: TGCAGTGCCAGTTCCTCCCAGGACTTCGTACCGTACGAGCAGTACTTC.

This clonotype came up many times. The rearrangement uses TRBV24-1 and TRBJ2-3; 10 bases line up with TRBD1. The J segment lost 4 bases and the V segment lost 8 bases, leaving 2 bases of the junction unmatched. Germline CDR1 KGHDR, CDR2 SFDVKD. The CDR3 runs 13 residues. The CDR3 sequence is CATTTGGADTQYF. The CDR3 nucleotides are TGTGCCACCACGACAGGGGGCGCAGATACGCAGTATTTT.

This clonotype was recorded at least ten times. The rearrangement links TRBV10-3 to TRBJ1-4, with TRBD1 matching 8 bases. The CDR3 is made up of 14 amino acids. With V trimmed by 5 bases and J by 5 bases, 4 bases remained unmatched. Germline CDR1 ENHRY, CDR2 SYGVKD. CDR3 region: CAISPGTGNEKLFF. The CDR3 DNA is TGTGCCATCAGTCCGGGGACAGGAAATGAAAAACTGTTTTTT.

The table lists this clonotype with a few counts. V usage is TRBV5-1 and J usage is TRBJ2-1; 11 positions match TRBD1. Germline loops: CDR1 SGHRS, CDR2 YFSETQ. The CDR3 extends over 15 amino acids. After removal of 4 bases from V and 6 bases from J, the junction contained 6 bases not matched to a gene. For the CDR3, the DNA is TGCGCCAGCAGCAGTCGGGACAGGGGGTCCAATGAGCAGTTCTTC. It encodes CASSSRDRGSNEQFF.

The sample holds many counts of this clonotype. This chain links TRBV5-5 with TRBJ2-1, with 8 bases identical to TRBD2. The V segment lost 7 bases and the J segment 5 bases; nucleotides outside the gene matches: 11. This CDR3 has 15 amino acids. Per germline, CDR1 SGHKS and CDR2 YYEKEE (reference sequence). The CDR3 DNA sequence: TGTGCCAGCGGGGACTACCGGGAGGGTAACAATGAGCAGTTCTTC. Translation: CASGDYREGNNEQFF.

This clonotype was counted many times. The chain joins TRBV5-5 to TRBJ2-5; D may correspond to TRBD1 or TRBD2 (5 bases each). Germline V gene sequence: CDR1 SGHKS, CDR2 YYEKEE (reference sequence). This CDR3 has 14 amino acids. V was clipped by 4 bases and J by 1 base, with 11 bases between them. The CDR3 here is CASSPGRLQETQYF. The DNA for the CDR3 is TGTGCCAGCAGCCCGGGGCGGCTCCAAGAGACCCAGTACTTC.

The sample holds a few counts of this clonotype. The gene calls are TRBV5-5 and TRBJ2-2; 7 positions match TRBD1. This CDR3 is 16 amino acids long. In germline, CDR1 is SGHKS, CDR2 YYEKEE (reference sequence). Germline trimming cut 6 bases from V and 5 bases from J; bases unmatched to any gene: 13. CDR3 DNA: TGTGCCAGCACCCCGCCAGGGCCCAGGGGGACCGGGGAGCTGTTTTTT. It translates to CASTPPGPRGTGELFF.

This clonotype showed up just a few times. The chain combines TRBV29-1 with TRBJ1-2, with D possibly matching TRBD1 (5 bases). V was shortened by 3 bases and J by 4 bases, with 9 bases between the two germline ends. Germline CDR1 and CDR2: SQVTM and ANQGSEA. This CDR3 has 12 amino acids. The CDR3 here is CSVESGIYGYTF. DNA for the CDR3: TGCAGCGTTGAGTCAGGGATCTATGGCTACACCTTC.

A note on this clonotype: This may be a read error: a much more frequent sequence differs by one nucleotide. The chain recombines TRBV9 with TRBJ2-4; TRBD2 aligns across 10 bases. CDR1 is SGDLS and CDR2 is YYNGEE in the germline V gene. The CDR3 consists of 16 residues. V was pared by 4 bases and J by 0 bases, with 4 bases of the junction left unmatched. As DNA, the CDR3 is TGTGCCAGCAGCCCAAGACTAGCGGGAGCCAAAAACATTCAGTACTTC. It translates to CASSPRLAGAKNIQYF. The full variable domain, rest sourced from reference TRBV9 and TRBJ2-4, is DSGVTQTPKHLITATGQRVTLRCSPRSGDLSVYWYQQSLDQGLQFLIQYYNGEERAKGNILERFSAQQFPDLHSELNLSSLELGDSALYFCASSPRLAGAKNIQYFGAGTRLSVL.

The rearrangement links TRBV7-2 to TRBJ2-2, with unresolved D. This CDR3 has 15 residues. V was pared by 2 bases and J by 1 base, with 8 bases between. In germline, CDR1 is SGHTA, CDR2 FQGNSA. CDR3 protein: CASSLKVRNTGELFF. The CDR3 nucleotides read TGTGCCAGCAGCTTAAAAGTGCGGAACACCGGGGAGCTGTTTTTT.

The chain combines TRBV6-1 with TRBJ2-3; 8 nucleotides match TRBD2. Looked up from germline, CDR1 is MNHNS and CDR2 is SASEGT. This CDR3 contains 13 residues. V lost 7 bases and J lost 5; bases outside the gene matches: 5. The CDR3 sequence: CASKREREDTQYF. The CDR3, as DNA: TGTGCCAGCAAGCGGGAGCGCGAAGATACGCAGTATTTT.

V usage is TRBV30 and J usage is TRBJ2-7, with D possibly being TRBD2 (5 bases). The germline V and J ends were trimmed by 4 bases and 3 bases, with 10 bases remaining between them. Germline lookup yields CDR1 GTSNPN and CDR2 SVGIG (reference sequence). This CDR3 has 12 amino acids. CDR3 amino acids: CAWKGGYYEQYF. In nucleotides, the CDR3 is TGTGCCTGGAAGGGCGGGTACTACGAGCAGTACTTC.

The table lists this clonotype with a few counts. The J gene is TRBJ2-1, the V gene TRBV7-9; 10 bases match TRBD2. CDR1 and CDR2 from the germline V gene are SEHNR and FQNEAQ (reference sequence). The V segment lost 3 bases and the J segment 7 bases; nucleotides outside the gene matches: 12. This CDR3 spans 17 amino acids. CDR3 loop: CASSLGLAGGLENEQFF. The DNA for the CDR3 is TGTGCCAGCAGCTTGGGATTAGCGGGAGGATTGGAAAATGAGCAGTTCTTC. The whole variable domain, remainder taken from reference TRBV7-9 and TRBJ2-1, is DTGVSQNPRHKITKRGQNVTFRCDPISEHNRLYWYRQTLGQGPEFLTYFQNEAQLEKSRLLSDRFSAERPKGSFSTLEIQRTEQGDSAMYLCASSLGLAGGLENEQFFGPGTRLTVL.

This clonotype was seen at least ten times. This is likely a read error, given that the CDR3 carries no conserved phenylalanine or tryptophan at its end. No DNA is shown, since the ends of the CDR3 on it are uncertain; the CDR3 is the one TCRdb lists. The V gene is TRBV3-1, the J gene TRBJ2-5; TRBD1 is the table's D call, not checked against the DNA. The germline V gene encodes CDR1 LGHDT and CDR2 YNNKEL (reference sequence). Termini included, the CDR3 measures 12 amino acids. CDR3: CASSQRLRTWDL.

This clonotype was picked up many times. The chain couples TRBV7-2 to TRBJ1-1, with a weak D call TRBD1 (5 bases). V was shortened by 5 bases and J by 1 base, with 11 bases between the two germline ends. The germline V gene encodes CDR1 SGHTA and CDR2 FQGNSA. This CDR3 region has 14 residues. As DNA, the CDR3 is TGTGCCAGCAGCCTGGGACTGGGGAACACTGAAGCTTTCTTT. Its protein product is CASSLGLGNTEAFF.

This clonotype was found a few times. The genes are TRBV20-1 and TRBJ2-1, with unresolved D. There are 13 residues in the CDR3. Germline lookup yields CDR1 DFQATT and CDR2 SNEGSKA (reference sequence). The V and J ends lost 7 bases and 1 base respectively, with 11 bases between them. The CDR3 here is CSVAILSYNEQFF. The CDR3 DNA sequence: TGCAGTGTTGCCATTTTGTCCTACAATGAGCAGTTCTTC.

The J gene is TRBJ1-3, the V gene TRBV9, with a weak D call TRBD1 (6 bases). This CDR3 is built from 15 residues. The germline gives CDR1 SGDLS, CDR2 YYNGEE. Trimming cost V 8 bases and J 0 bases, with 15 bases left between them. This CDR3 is CASRDNPSSGNTIYF. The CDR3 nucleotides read TGTGCCAGTCGGGACAACCCGAGCTCTGGAAACACCATATATTTT.

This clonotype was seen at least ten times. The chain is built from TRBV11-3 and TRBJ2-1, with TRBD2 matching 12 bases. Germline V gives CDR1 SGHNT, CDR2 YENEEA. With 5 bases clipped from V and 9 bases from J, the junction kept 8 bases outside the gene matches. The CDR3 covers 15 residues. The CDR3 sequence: CASSPLAGGDGEQFF. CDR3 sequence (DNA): TGTGCCAGCAGCCCCCTAGCGGGAGGGGATGGTGAGCAGTTCTTC.

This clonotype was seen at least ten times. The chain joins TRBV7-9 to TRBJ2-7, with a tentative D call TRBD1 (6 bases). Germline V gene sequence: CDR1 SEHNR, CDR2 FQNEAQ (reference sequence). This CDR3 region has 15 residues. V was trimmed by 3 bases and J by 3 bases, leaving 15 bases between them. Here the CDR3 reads CASSFRAGEFYEQYF. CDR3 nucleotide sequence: TGTGCCAGCAGCTTTCGGGCAGGGGAATTCTACGAGCAGTACTTC.

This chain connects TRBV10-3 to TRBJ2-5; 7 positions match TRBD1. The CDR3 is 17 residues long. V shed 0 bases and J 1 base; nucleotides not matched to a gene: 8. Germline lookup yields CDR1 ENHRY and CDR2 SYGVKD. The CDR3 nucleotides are TGTGCCATCAGTGAGTCAAGACAGGGATTCAGCCAAGAGACCCAGTACTTC. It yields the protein CAISESRQGFSQETQYF.

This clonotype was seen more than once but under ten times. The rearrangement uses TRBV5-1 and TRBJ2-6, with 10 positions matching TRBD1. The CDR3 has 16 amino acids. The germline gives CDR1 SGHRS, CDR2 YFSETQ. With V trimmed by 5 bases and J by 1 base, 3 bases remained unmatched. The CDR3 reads CASRGTGVSGANVLTF. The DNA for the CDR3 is TGCGCCAGCAGGGGGACAGGGGTTTCTGGGGCCAACGTCCTGACTTTC.